This is a list of T cell receptor beta chains from one sample in a study of blood T cell repertoires in COVID-19. The assay was immunoSEQ multiplex PCR, and TCRdb's table has in-frame clones only and misses some. This table has 20,000 to 25,000 clones, about nine tenths appearing once. Sequenced material: peripheral blood. These TCRs come from a man in his 70s with active COVID-19. The CDR3 runs from the conserved cysteine through the conserved F or W. Fields, in order: CDR3 DNA, CDR3 protein, D gene, V gene, clone size, J gene. The D gene is left open where the match is weak. Not all rows give a size; the values are once, few, many and, for expanded clones, a class.

CDR3 DNA: TGCAGTGCCAGTGCGGGGACTAGCGGCAACAATGAGCAGTTCTTC
CDR3 protein: CSASAGTSGNNEQFF
D gene: TRBD2
V gene: TRBV20-1
clone size: once
J gene: TRBJ2-1

CDR3 DNA: TGTGCCAGCAGTCCCCAAGCCGGGACAGGGGTTTTCGAGCAGTACTTC
CDR3 protein: CASSPQAGTGVFEQYF
D gene: TRBD1
V gene: TRBV28
clone size: NA
J gene: TRBJ2-7

CDR3 DNA: TGTGCCAGCAGTCACGGCGCTAGCTCCTACAATGAGCAGTTCTTC
CDR3 protein: CASSHGASSYNEQFF
D gene: NA
V gene: TRBV6-6
clone size: NA
J gene: TRBJ2-1

CDR3 DNA: TGTGCCAGCAGTTCTCAGGGGACTTCACCCCTCCACTTT
CDR3 protein: CASSSQGTSPLHF
D gene: NA
V gene: TRBV12-3/TRBV12-4
clone size: once
J gene: TRBJ1-6

CDR3 DNA: TGTGCCAGCAGCTTTTTGACAGGGGCCTCCTACGAGCAGTACTTC
CDR3 protein: CASSFLTGASYEQYF
D gene: TRBD1
V gene: TRBV5-6
clone size: NA
J gene: TRBJ2-7

CDR3 DNA: TGTGCCAGCAGCTTAAGCGGGAGCTCCTACAATGAGCAGTTCTTC
CDR3 protein: CASSLSGSSYNEQFF
D gene: TRBD2
V gene: TRBV7-9
clone size: NA
J gene: TRBJ2-1

CDR3 DNA: TGCGCCAGCAGTCAATCGGGACAGCCCCTCGGTATCAATCAGCCCCAGCATTTT
CDR3 protein: CASSQSGQPLGINQPQHF
D gene: TRBD1
V gene: TRBV23-1
clone size: NA
J gene: TRBJ1-5

CDR3 DNA: TGCAGCGTCGCCCGGCGGGGTAGCACAGATACGCAGTATTTT
CDR3 protein: CSVARRGSTDTQYF
D gene: NA
V gene: TRBV29-1
clone size: NA
J gene: TRBJ2-3

CDR3 DNA: TGTGCCAGCAGCTCCCCGGGGGACGGAGGCTACGAGCAGTACTTC
CDR3 protein: CASSSPGDGGYEQYF
D gene: NA
V gene: TRBV7-9
clone size: NA
J gene: TRBJ2-7

CDR3 DNA: TGTGCCAGCAGTGAGAGGACAGTCGGCGGGGAGCTGTTTTTT
CDR3 protein: CASSERTVGGELFF
D gene: NA
V gene: TRBV6-1
clone size: NA
J gene: TRBJ2-2

CDR3 DNA: TGTGCCAGCAGCAACGCTGGGACAGTTCACTTTAAAGGGCAGTACTTC
CDR3 protein: CASSNAGTVHFKGQYF
D gene: TRBD1
V gene: TRBV5-8
clone size: NA
J gene: TRBJ2-7

CDR3 DNA: TGCGCCAGCAGCCTCCGGACAGGAGCTCTATACGAGCAGTACTTC
CDR3 protein: CASSLRTGALYEQYF
D gene: TRBD1
V gene: TRBV5-1
clone size: NA
J gene: TRBJ2-7

CDR3 DNA: TGTGCCAGCAGTTCGCCGGGACAGGGGACCAATGAGCAGTTCTTC
CDR3 protein: CASSSPGQGTNEQFF
D gene: TRBD1
V gene: TRBV28
clone size: NA
J gene: TRBJ2-1

CDR3 DNA: TGTGCCAGTAGTATTAAAGCCGTGAACACTGAAGCTTTCTTT
CDR3 protein: CASSIKAVNTEAFF
D gene: NA
V gene: TRBV19
clone size: NA
J gene: TRBJ1-1

CDR3 DNA: TGTGCCAGCAGTGAGGGCAGGGTTGATTCACCCCTCCACTTT
CDR3 protein: CASSEGRVDSPLHF
D gene: NA
V gene: TRBV2
clone size: NA
J gene: TRBJ1-6

CDR3 DNA: TGTGCCAGCAGTAGTCAGGGATATGGCTACACCTTC
CDR3 protein: CASSSQGYGYTF
D gene: NA
V gene: TRBV12-3/TRBV12-4
clone size: NA
J gene: TRBJ1-2

CDR3 DNA: TGTGCCAGCAGTCCACGGAGCAGAGGCTATGGCTACACCTTC
CDR3 protein: CASSPRSRGYGYTF
D gene: NA
V gene: TRBV6-5
clone size: few
J gene: TRBJ1-2

CDR3 DNA: TGTGCCAGCAGCTTAACGGGAGCGGGGGTTTCACCCCTCCACTTT
CDR3 protein: CASSLTGAGVSPLHF
D gene: NA
V gene: TRBV7-3
clone size: NA
J gene: TRBJ1-6

CDR3 DNA: TGTGCCAGCAGTAGCGGGTCCTACGAGCAGTACTTC
CDR3 protein: CASSSGSYEQYF
D gene: NA
V gene: TRBV27
clone size: NA
J gene: TRBJ2-7

CDR3 DNA: TGTGCCAGCAGTACACAGGGGGCGCAAAACACTGAAGCTTTCTTT
CDR3 protein: CASSTQGAQNTEAFF
D gene: TRBD1
V gene: TRBV28
clone size: NA
J gene: TRBJ1-1

CDR3 DNA: TGTGCCAGCAGTCCCTCGGGACTGATGACCACTGAAGCTTTCTTT
CDR3 protein: CASSPSGLMTTEAFF
D gene: NA
V gene: TRBV28
clone size: NA
J gene: TRBJ1-1

CDR3 DNA: TGTGCCAGCAGTTCATTCCCCGGGACAGGGGCCCATGAGCAGTTCTTC
CDR3 protein: CASSSFPGTGAHEQFF
D gene: TRBD1
V gene: TRBV6-2/TRBV6-3
clone size: NA
J gene: TRBJ2-1